A single sample is the source of the 22 T cell receptor beta chains below, sequenced in a study of T cell clonality in common variable immunodeficiency. The assay was immunoSEQ multiplex PCR, and TCRdb's table has in-frame clones only and misses some. The sample has tens of thousands of clones, none seen only once; the top ten hold approximately 3.6%. The sample comprised peripheral blood mononuclear cells. Source of these receptors: a person between 18 and 75 years old in good health.

For this clone: The CDR3 end falls 3 residues outside the read, so it is completed with the germline J gene. The chain links TRBV20-1 to TRBJ2-3, with TRBD2 matching 12 bases. V was pared by 1 base and J by 5 bases, with 19 bases of the junction left unmatched. Germline-derived CDR1 and CDR2 are DFQATT and SNEGSKA (reference sequence). There are 20 residues in the CDR3. CDR3 sequence reads: CSARVARQGLAGGPGDTQYF. The DNA read from the CDR3 is TGCAGTGCTAGAGTCGCAAGGCAGGGTCTAGCGGGAGGGCCTGGAGATACG.

This clone was seen many times. The read terminates 3 residues ahead of where the CDR3 ends, so the germline J gene completes it. The chain links TRBV6-2 or TRBV6-3 to TRBJ1-5, with TRBD1 matching 9 bases. The length of the CDR3 is 14 residues. CDR1 is MNHEY and CDR2 is SVGEGT in the germline V gene. Trimming took 6 bases from V and 4 from J; bases not matched to a gene: 4. The covered CDR3 bases are TGTGCCAGCAGGGGACAGGGACGAAATCAGCCC. Translated, it gives CASRGQGRNQP. The entire CDR3 is CASRGQGRNQPQHF.

This clone appeared many times. The read terminates 3 residues ahead of where the CDR3 ends, so the germline J gene completes it. The chain is built from TRBV9 and TRBJ2-7, with a weak D call TRBD1 (5 bases). The V and J ends lost 2 bases and 2 bases respectively, with 14 bases between them. This CDR3 comprises 15 residues. Germline lookup yields CDR1 SGDLS and CDR2 YYNGEE. The covered CDR3 bases are TGTGCCAGCAGCGTGTCAGGGCTTGGGGCCTACGAG. Translating gives CASSVSGLGAYE. The complete CDR3 sequence is CASSVSGLGAYEQYF. Combining the CDR3 with reference TRBV9 and TRBJ2-7 gives the whole variable domain DSGVTQTPKHLITATGQRVTLRCSPRSGDLSVYWYQQSLDQGLQFLIQYYNGEERAKGNILERFSAQQFPDLHSELNLSSLELGDSALYFCASSVSGLGAYEQYFGPGTRLTVT.

This clone was observed many times. The sequenced part of the CDR3 DNA is TGCAGTGCTAGGTCCGGGTTCAATGAG. It encodes CSARSGFNE. The CDR3, in full, reads CSARSGFNEQFF. This sequence joins TRBV20-1 and TRBJ2-1, with D unclear. The read ends 3 residues shy of where the CDR3 ends; the end is completed using the germline J gene. The CDR3 has 12 amino acids. The germline V and J ends were trimmed by 3 bases and 6 bases, with 9 bases remaining between them. Germline V CDR1 and CDR2: DFQATT, SNEGSKA (reference sequence).

This clone was counted many times. The CDR3 here is CASSEDRENSPLHF. The DNA read from the CDR3 is TGTGCCAGCAGTGAGGACAGGGAGAATTCACCC. The chain has TRBV6-4 and TRBJ1-6; 8 bases match TRBD1. Sequencing ends 3 residues short of the CDR3 end; the germline J gene provides the rest. Germline-derived CDR1 and CDR2 are MRHNA and SNTAGT. CDR3 length equals 14 residues. The junction had 2 bases not matched to a gene; V was cut back by 3 bases and J by 7 bases.

Ten or more counts support this clone. Read coverage stops 3 residues before the CDR3 terminus; the germline J gene supplies the remainder. The chain uses TRBV5-4 and TRBJ2-3, with D hard to call. The CDR3 consists of 15 residues. The germline V gene encodes CDR1 SGHNT and CDR2 YYREEE (reference sequence). Deletions cut 0 bases from V and 6 bases from J, with 14 bases between. The CDR3 loop reads CASSLGVPNGDTQYF. The sequenced CDR3 bases are TGTGCCAGCAGCTTGGGGGTACCAAACGGGGATACG.

This clone occurred a few times. Coverage ceases 3 residues before the CDR3 finishes, and the germline J gene fills in the end. V is TRBV6-9 and J is TRBJ2-7; tentative D call: TRBD2 (5 bases). The CDR3 spans 14 residues. Trimming shortened V by 10 bases and J by 3 bases, and 19 bases separated the two germline ends. From germline, CDR1 is MNHGY and CDR2 SVAAGI. The sequenced CDR3 bases are TGTGCCATCCCCGGCGGGTTTAGATACTACGAG. Its protein product is CAIPGGFRYYE. The CDR3 as a whole reads CAIPGGFRYYEQYF.

To note about this clone: The CDR3 goes on 3 residues after the read ends, and that part is filled in from the germline J gene. V usage is TRBV7-9 and J usage is TRBJ2-2; perhaps TRBD1 as D (6 bases). The CDR3 runs 15 residues. Trimming cost V 1 base and J 5 bases, with 11 bases left between them. CDR1 and CDR2 (germline): SEHNR, FQNEAQ (reference sequence). The CDR3: CASSLGDRRTGELFF. Incomplete CDR3 DNA: TGTGCCAGCAGCTTAGGCGACAGGAGGACCGGGGAG.

This clone was counted at least ten times. The CDR3 extends 3 residues past the end of the read, so its final part is completed from the germline J gene. The rearrangement joins TRBV20-1 to TRBJ1-4, with a tentative D call TRBD1 (6 bases). V lost 1 base to trimming and J lost 6 bases, with 9 bases between them. Germline V CDR1 and CDR2: DFQATT, SNEGSKA (reference sequence). This CDR3 has 13 residues. The sequenced part of the CDR3 DNA is TGCAGTGCTAGAGGGGACAAATATGAAAAA. It is translated as CSARGDKYEK. The CDR3 reads in full as CSARGDKYEKLFF.

This clone was detected ten times or more. The missing CDR3 end, 3 residues past where the read stops, is filled in from the germline J gene. This chain uses TRBV11-2 with TRBJ1-2, with 8 bases matching TRBD1. This CDR3 spans 13 amino acids. With 5 bases clipped from V and 4 bases from J, the junction kept 3 bases outside the gene matches. Germline-derived CDR1 and CDR2 are SGHAT and FQNNGV. The part of the CDR3 DNA that was read is TGTGCCAGCAGCATAGGACAGGGCTATGGC. Translated, it gives CASSIGQGYG. The whole CDR3 protein reads CASSIGQGYGYTF.

This clone was observed many times. The read falls 3 residues short of the CDR3 end, and the missing part is taken from the germline J gene. The chain employs TRBV20-1 and TRBJ2-1, with 8 positions matching TRBD2. There are 15 residues in the CDR3. Looked up from germline, CDR1 is DFQATT and CDR2 is SNEGSKA (reference sequence). J lost 0 bases, V lost 5 bases, and 6 bases had no gene match. CDR3 DNA, as far as it was read: TGCAGTGCTGGTGACGGGGGGGCCTCCTACAATGAG. Protein: CSAGDGGASYNE. From start to end, the CDR3 is CSAGDGGASYNEQFF.

On this clone itself: The sequenced fragment ends 3 residues before the CDR3 boundary, so the rest is inferred from the germline J gene. This chain joins TRBV20-1 and TRBJ1-2; the match to TRBD1 covers 8 bases. Germline V CDR1 and CDR2: DFQATT, SNEGSKA (reference sequence). This CDR3 spans 13 amino acids. J lost 5 bases, V lost 3 bases, and 5 bases had no gene match. CDR3 region: CSASGTGHYGYTF. The covered CDR3 bases are TGCAGTGCTAGCGGGACAGGACATTATGGC.

This clone was detected ten times or more. With the read ending 3 residues before the CDR3 end, the germline J gene is used to fill in that end. The chain has TRBV5-4 and TRBJ2-4, with D hard to call. CDR3 length: 16 residues. V lost 2 bases and J 0 bases, leaving 12 bases between the germline ends. CDR1 and CDR2 from the germline V gene are SGHNT and YYREEE (reference sequence). CDR3: CASSFETTRAKNIQYF. CDR3 DNA, as far as it was read: TGTGCCAGCAGCTTTGAAACCACAAGAGCCAAAAACATT.

This clone was seen many times. With the read ending 3 residues before the CDR3 end, the germline J gene is used to fill in that end. This chain joins TRBV4-2 and TRBJ2-1; D gene unclear. V was clipped by 0 bases and J by 2 bases, with 8 bases between them. The CDR3 is made up of 15 amino acids. Germline CDR1 and CDR2: LGHNA and YNFKEQ. CDR3 DNA (partial): TGTGCCAGCAGCCAAGATCCAGGCACCTACAATGAG. It specifies CASSQDPGTYNE. In full, the CDR3 is CASSQDPGTYNEQFF.

This clone was counted only a few times. The CDR3 is cut off 3 residues early in the read; its end comes from the germline J gene. This chain links TRBV7-3 with TRBJ2-3, with TRBD2 identical over 8 bases. Germline V gene data show CDR1 as SGHTA and CDR2 as FQGTGA. V lost 7 bases to trimming and J lost 0 bases; unmatched junction nucleotides: 6. CDR3 length: 15 residues. The CDR3 loop reads CASKLSGASTDTQYF. The CDR3 DNA, read in part, is TGTGCCAGCAAACTTAGCGGGGCTAGCACAGATACG. The variable domain in full, completed from reference TRBV7-3 and TRBJ2-3, reads GAGVSQTPSNKVTEKGKYVELRCDPISGHTALYWYRQSLGQGPEFLIYFQGTGAADDSGLPNDRFFAVRPEGSVSTLKIQRTERGDSAVYLCASKLSGASTDTQYFGPGTRLTVL.

This clone showed up many times. The read comes to an end 3 residues before the CDR3 does, leaving the germline J gene to fill in the end. The chain uses TRBV19 and TRBJ1-4, with TRBD1 identical over 9 bases. The trim removed 4 bases at V and 1 base at J, leaving 4 bases unmatched. CDR1 is LNHDA, CDR2 SQIVND, per germline (reference sequence). The CDR3 extends over 16 amino acids. CDR3 residues: CASSRDREGTNEKLFF. The DNA read from the CDR3 is TGTGCCAGTAGTAGGGACAGGGAAGGAACTAATGAAAAA.

This clone was recorded at least ten times. The sequence runs out 3 residues before the end of the CDR3; the remainder is reconstructed from the germline J gene. This chain uses TRBV28 with TRBJ1-2; tentative D call: TRBD1 (5 bases). Trimming took 3 bases from V and 4 from J, leaving 15 bases between them. From germline, CDR1 is MDHEN and CDR2 SYDVKM. The CDR3 has 15 amino acids. This CDR3 reads CASSLGQGLVYGYTF. CDR3 bases read: TGTGCCAGCAGTTTGGGGCAGGGTCTTGTCTATGGC.

On this clone itself: The read finishes 3 residues shy of the CDR3 end, and the germline J gene is used to complete it. The genes are TRBV5-1 and TRBJ2-7; D gene ambiguous. Germline V CDR1 and CDR2: SGHRS, YFSETQ. Trimming cost V 8 bases and J 2 bases, with 20 bases left between them. The CDR3 has 15 residues. The CDR3 sequence: CASAYSRDATYEQYF. The DNA read from the CDR3 is TGCGCCAGTGCTTACTCTAGAGACGCTACCTACGAG.

This clone has at least ten counts. Read data end 3 residues before the CDR3 end; the end is taken from the germline J gene. The chain joins TRBV4-1 to TRBJ2-1, with 8 bases identical to TRBD2. Per the germline V gene, CDR1 is MGHRA and CDR2 is YSYEKL. This CDR3 spans 17 amino acids. V was clipped by 0 bases and J by 6 bases; unmatched bases: 10. The CDR3 region is CASSQDEVQREINEQFF. The CDR3 bases that were read are TGCGCCAGCAGCCAAGATGAGGTCCAGCGGGAGATCAATGAG.

This clone has at least ten counts. Sequence at one end of the junction differs from germline and may be a read error. With the read ending 3 residues before the CDR3 end, the germline J gene is used to fill in that end. The J gene is TRBJ2-5, the V gene TRBV7-7; possible D gene TRBD2, 6 bases. This CDR3 contains 15 residues. Per germline, CDR1 SSHAT and CDR2 FNYEAQ (reference sequence). The CDR3 sequence: CASSLATGVVETQYF. The covered CDR3 bases are TGTGCTAGCAGCTTAGCAACGGGGGTGGTAGAGACC.

This clone was picked up many times. The read falls 3 residues short of the CDR3 end, and the missing part is taken from the germline J gene. The chain recombines TRBV7-3 with TRBJ2-2; D might be TRBD2 (5 bases). There are 13 residues in the CDR3. V was clipped by 6 bases and J by 2 bases, with 7 bases between them. CDR1 and CDR2 (germline): SGHTA, FQGTGA. The covered CDR3 bases are TGTGCCAGCAGGCGGGCCAACACCGGGGAG. Residues: CASRRANTGE. The whole CDR3 reads CASRRANTGELFF.

This clone has at least ten counts. CDR3 loop: CSARPQARTARNTIYF. CDR3 DNA (partial): TGCAGTGCTAGACCCCAGGCGAGGACAGCCCGAAACACC. This chain connects TRBV20-1 to TRBJ1-3; D is perhaps TRBD1 (6 bases). The CDR3 end falls 3 residues outside the read, so it is completed with the germline J gene. Germline CDR1 reads DFQATT; CDR2 reads SNEGSKA (reference sequence). V lost 2 bases and J 5 bases, leaving 19 bases between the germline ends. This CDR3 is 16 amino acids long.